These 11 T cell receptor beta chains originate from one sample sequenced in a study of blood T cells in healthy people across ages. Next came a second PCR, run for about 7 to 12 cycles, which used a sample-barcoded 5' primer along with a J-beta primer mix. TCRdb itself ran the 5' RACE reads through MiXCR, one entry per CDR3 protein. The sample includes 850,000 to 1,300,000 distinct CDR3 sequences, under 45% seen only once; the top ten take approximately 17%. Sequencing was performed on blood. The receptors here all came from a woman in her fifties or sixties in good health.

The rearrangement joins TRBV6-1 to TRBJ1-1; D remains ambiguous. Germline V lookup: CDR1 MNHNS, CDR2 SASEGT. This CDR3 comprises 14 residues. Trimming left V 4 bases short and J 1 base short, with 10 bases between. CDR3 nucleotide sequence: TGTGCCAGCAGTGCTTCACCCGCGAACACTGAAGCTTTCTTT. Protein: CASSASPANTEAFF.

CDR3 region: CASSVPGRWSLEQYF. CDR3 coding DNA: TGTGCCAGCAGCGTGCCAGGACGTTGGAGTCTCGAGCAGTACTTC. This chain links TRBV11-2 with TRBJ2-4; D remains ambiguous. The closer fit of TRBJ2-7 to the DNA end suggests the J call may be wrong. Germline V CDR1 and CDR2: SGHAT, FQNNGV. The CDR3 is 15 amino acids.

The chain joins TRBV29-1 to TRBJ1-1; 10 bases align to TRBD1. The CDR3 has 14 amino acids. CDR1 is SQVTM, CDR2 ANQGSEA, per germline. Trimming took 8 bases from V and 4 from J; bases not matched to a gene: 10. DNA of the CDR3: TGCAGCATTACCGGGACAGGGGAGAGCACTGAAGCTTTCTTT. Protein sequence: CSITGTGESTEAFF.

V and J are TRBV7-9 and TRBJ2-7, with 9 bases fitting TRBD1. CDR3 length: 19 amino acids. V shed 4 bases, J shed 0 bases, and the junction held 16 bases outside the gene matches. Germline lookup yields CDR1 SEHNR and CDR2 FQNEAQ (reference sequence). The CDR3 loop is CASSSQPGQGAPSSYEQYF. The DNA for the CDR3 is TGTGCCAGCAGCTCGCAACCGGGACAGGGCGCCCCGAGCTCCTACGAGCAGTACTTC.

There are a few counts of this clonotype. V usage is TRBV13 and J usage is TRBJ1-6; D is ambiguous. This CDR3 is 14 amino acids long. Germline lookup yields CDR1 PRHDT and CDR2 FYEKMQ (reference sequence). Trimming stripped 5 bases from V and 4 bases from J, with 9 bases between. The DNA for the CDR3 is TGTGCCAGCAGCCTCCCGGAGTATAATTCACCCCTCCACTTT. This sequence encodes CASSLPEYNSPLHF.

In nucleotides, the CDR3 is TGCGCCAGCAGCCCCGGGCCCAAACAACACCACGAGCAGTACTTC. Translated: CASSPGPKQHHEQYF. The chain links TRBV5-1 to TRBJ2-7; unclear D gene. The CDR3 has 15 amino acids. Trimming left V 4 bases short and J 5 bases short, with 19 bases between. Germline V lookup: CDR1 SGHRS, CDR2 YFSETQ.

CDR3 bases: TGTGCCACCTTGGGAGCAGATACGCAGTATTTT. Amino acid sequence: CATLGADTQYF. This chain uses TRBV27 with TRBJ2-3; TRBD2 is a possible D gene (5 bases). Germline V gives CDR1 MNHEY, CDR2 SMNVEV (reference sequence). This CDR3 comprises 11 residues. V was cut by 10 bases and J by 4 bases, with 9 bases left in between.

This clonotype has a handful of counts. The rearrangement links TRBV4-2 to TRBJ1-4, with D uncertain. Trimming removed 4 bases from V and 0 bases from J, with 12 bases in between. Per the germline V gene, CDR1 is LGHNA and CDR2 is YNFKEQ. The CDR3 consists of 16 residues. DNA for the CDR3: TGTGCCAGCAGCCCCTGGGTGGGCACAACTAATGAAAAACTGTTTTTT. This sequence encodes CASSPWVGTTNEKLFF.

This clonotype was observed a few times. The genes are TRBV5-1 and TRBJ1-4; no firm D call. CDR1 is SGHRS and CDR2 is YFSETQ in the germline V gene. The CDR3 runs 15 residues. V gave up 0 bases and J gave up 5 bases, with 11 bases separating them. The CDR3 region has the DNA TGCGCCAGCAGCTTGGAAGGCCGAGGAAATGAAAAACTGTTTTTT. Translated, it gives CASSLEGRGNEKLFF.

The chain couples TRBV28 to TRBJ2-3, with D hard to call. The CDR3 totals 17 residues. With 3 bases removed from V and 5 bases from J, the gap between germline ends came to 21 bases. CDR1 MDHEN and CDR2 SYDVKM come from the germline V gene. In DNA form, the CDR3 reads TGTGCCAGCAGTTTGGGTGCCGCTCCGGCCTCCCGAGATACGCAGTATTTT. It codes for CASSLGAAPASRDTQYF.

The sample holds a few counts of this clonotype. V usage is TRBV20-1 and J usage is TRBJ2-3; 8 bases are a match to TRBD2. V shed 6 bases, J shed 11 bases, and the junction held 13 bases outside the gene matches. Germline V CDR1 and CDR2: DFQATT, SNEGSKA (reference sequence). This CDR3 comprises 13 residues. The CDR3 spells CSAGGVSGAEQYF. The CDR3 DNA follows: TGCAGTGCCGGGGGGGTAAGCGGCGCCGAGCAGTATTTT.